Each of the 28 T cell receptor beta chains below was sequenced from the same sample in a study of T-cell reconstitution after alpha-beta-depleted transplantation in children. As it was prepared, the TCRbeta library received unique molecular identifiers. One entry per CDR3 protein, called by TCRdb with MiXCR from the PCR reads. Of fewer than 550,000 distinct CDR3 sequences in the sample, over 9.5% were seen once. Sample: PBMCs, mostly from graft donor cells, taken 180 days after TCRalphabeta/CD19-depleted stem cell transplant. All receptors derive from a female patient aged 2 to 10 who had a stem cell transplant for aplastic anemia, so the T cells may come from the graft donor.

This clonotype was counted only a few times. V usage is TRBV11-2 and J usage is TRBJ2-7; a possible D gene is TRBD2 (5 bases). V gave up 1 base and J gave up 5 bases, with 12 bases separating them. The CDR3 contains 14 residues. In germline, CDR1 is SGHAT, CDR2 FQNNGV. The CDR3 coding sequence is TGTGCCAGCAGCTTAGCCGGGGATGTCGACGAGCAGTACTTC. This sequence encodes CASSLAGDVDEQYF.

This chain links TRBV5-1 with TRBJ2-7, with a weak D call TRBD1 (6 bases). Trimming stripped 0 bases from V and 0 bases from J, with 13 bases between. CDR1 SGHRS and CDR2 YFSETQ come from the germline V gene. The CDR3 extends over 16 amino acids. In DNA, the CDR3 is TGCGCCAGCAGCTTGGTAGGGACACCGAGCTCCTACGAGCAGTACTTC. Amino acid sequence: CASSLVGTPSSYEQYF.

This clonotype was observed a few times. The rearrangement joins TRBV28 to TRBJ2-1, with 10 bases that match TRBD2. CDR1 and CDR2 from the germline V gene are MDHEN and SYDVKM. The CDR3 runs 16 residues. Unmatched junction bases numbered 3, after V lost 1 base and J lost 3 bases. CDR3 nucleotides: TGTGCCAGCAGTTTATCGGCTAGCGGGAGCTACAATGAGCAGTTCTTC. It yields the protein CASSLSASGSYNEQFF.

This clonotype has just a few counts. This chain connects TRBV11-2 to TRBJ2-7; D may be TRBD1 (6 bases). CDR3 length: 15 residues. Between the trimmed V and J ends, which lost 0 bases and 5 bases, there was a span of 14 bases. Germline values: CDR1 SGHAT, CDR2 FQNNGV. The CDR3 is CASSLDSTGFHEQYV. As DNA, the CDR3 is TGTGCCAGCAGCTTAGATTCGACAGGTTTCCACGAGCAGTACGTC.

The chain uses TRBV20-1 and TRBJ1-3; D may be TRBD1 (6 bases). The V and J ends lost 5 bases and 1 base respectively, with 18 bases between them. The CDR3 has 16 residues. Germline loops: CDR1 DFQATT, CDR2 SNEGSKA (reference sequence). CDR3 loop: CSASRGRLGSGNTIYF. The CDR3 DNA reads TGCAGTGCTTCCCGGGGGCGGCTGGGGTCTGGAAACACCATATATTTT.

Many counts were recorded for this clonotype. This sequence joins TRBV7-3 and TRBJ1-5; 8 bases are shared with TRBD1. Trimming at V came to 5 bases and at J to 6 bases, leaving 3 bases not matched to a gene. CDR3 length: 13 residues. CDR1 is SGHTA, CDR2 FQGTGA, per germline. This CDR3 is CASSQGAGQPQHF. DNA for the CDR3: TGTGCCAGCAGCCAGGGGGCGGGTCAGCCCCAGCATTTT.

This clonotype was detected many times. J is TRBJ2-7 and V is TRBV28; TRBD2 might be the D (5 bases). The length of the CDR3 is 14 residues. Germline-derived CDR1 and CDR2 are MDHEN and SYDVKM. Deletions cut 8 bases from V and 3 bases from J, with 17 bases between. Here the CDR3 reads CASGSAKQRYEQYV. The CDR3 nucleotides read TGTGCCAGCGGGAGCGCGAAGCAGCGCTACGAGCAGTACGTC.

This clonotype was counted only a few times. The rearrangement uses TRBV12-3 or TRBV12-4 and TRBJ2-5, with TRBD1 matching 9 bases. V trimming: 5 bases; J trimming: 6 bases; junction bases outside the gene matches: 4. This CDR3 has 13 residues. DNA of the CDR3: TGTGCCAGCAGTAGACAGGGGGTAAAGACCCAGTACTTC. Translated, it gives CASSRQGVKTQYF.

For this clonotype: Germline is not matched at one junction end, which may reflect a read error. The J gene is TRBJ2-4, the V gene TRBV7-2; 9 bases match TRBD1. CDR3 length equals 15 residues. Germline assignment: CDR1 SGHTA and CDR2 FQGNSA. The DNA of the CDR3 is TGTGCCAGCAGCTTATATGGACAGGGGCAGAACAGTCAGTACTTC. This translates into CASSLYGQGQNSQYF. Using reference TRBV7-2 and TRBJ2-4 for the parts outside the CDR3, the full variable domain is GAGVSQSPSNKVTEKGKDVELRCDPISGHTALYWYRQSLGQGLEFLIYFQGNSAPDKSGLPSDRFSAERTGGSVSTLTIQRTQQEDSAVYLCASSLYGQGQNSQYFGAGTRLSVL.

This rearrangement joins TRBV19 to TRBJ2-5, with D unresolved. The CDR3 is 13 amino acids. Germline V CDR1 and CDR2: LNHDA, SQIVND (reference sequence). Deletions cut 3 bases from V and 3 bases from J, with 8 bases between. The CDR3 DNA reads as TGTGCCAGTAGTATTTACGTGGAAGAGACCCAGTACTTC. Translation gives CASSIYVEETQYF.

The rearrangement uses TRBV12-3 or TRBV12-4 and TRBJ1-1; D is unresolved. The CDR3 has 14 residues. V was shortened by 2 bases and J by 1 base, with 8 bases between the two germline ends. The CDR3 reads CASSLRMSNTEAFF. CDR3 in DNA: TGTGCCAGCAGTTTACGTATGTCGAACACTGAAGCTTTCTTT.

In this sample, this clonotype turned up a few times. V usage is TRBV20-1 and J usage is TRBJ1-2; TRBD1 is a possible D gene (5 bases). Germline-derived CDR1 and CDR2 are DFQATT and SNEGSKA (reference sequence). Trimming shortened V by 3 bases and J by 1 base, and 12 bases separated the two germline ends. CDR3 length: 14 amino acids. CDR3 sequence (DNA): TGCAGTGCTAGGACGGACACAATTAACTATGGCTACACCTTC. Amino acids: CSARTDTINYGYTF.

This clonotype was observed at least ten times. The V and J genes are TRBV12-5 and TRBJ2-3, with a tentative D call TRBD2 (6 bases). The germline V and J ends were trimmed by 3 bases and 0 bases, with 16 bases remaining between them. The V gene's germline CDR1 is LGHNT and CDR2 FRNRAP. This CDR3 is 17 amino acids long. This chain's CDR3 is CASGFFRDLTSTDTQYF. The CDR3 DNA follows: TGTGCTAGTGGTTTCTTCCGGGACTTGACTAGCACAGATACGCAGTATTTT. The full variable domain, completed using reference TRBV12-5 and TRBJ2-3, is DARVTQTPRHKVTEMGQEVTMRCQPILGHNTVFWYRQTMMQGLELLAYFRNRAPLDDSGMPKDRFSAEMPDATLATLKIQPSEPRDSAVYFCASGFFRDLTSTDTQYFGPGTRLTVL.

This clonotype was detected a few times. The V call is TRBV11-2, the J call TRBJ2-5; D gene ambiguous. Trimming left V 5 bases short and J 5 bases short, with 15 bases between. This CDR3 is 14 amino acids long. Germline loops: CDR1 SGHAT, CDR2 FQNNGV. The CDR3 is CASSSMRPRETQYF. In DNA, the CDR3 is TGTGCCAGCAGCAGTATGAGGCCGCGGGAGACCCAGTACTTC.

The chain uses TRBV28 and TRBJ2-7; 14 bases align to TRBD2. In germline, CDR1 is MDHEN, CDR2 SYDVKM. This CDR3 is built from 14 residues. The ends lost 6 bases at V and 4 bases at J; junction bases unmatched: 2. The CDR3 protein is CASRGLAGVYEQYF. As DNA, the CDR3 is TGTGCCAGCAGGGGACTAGCGGGAGTGTACGAGCAGTACTTC. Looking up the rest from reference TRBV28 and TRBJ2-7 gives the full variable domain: DVKVTQSSRYLVKRTGEKVFLECVQDMDHENMFWYRQDPGLGLRLIYFSYDVKMKEKGDIPEGYSVSREKKERFSLILESASTNQTSMYLCASRGLAGVYEQYFGPGTRLTVT.

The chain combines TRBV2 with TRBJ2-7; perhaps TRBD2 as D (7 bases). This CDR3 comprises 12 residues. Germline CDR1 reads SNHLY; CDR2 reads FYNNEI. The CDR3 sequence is CASAYGGDTWGV. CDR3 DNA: TGTGCCAGCGCCTATGGGGGGGACACCTGGGGTGTC.

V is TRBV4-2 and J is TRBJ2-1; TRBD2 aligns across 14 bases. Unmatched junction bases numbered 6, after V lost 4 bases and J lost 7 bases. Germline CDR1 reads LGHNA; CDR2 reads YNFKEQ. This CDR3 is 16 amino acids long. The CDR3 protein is CASSRGLAGGENEQFF. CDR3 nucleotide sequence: TGTGCCAGCAGCCGTGGACTAGCGGGAGGTGAGAATGAGCAGTTCTTC.

The DNA of the CDR3 is TGCGCCAGCAGCCTTACCGGGACAGGGGCCACAGATACGCAGTATTTT. It yields the protein CASSLTGTGATDTQYF. The chain combines TRBV4-3 with TRBJ2-3, with 10 bases fitting TRBD1. In germline, CDR1 is LGHNA, CDR2 YSLEER. CDR3 length: 16 residues. V was pared by 4 bases and J by 2 bases, with 6 bases of the junction left unmatched.

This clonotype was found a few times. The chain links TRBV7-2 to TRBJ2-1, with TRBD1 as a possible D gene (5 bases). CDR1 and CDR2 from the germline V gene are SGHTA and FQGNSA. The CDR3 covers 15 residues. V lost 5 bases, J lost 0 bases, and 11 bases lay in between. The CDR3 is CASSPYDSSYNEQFF. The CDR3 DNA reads TGTGCCAGCAGCCCCTATGACAGCTCCTACAATGAGCAGTTCTTC.

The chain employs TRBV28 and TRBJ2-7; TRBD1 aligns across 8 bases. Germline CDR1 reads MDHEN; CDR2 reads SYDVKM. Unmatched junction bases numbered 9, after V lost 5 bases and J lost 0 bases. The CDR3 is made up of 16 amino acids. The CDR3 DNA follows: TGTGCCAGCAGTCTATCCTCTGGGACAGGCTCCTACGAGCAGTACTTC. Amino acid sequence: CASSLSSGTGSYEQYF.

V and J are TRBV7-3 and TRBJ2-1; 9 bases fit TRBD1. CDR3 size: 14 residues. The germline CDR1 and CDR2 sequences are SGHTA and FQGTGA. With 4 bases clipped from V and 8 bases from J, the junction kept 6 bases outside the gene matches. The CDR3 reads CASSWGQGRYEQFF. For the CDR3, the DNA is TGTGCCAGCAGCTGGGGACAGGGTCGGTATGAGCAGTTCTTC. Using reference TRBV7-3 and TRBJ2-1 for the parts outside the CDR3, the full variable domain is GAGVSQTPSNKVTEKGKYVELRCDPISGHTALYWYRQSLGQGPEFLIYFQGTGAADDSGLPNDRFFAVRPEGSVSTLKIQRTERGDSAVYLCASSWGQGRYEQFFGPGTRLTVL.

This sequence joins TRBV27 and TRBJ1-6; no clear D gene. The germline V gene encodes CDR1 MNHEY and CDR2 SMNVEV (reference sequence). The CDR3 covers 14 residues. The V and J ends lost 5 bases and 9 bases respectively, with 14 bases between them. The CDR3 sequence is CASSGKAGISPLHF. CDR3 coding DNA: TGTGCCAGCAGTGGGAAGGCCGGGATTTCACCCCTCCACTTT.

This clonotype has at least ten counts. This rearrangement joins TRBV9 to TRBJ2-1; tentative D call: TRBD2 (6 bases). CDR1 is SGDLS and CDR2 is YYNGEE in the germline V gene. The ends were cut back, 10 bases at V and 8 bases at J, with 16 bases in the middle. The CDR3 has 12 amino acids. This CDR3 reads CARDSAGDEQFF. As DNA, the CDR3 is TGTGCCCGGGACTCAGCAGGCGATGAGCAGTTCTTC.

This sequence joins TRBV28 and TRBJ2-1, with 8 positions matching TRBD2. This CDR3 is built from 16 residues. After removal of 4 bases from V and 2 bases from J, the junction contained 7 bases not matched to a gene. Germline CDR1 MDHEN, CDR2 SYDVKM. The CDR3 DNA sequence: TGTGCCAGCAGTTCACCACTAGCGGCCCCCTACAATGAGCAGTTCTTC. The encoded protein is CASSSPLAAPYNEQFF.

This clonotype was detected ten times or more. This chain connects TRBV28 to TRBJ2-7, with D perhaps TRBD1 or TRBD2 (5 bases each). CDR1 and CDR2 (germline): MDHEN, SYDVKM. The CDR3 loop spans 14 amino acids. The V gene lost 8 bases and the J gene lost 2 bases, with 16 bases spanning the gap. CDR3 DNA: TGTGCCAGCGGTCCCGGGACGGCCACCTACGAGCAGTACTTC. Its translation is CASGPGTATYEQYF.

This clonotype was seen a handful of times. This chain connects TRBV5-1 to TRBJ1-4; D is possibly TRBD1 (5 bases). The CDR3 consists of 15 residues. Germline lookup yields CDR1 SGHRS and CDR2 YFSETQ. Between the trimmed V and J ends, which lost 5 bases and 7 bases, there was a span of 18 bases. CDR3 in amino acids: CASSNRRGDSEKLFF. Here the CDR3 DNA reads TGCGCCAGCAGTAATCGGCGGGGTGACAGTGAAAAACTGTTTTTT.

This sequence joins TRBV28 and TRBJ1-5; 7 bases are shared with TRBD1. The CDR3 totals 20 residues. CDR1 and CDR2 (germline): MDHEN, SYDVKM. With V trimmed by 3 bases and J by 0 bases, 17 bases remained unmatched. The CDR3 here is CASSLYNQGVAVYSNQPQHF. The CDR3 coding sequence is TGTGCCAGCAGTTTGTACAACCAGGGGGTCGCCGTATATAGCAATCAGCCCCAGCATTTT.

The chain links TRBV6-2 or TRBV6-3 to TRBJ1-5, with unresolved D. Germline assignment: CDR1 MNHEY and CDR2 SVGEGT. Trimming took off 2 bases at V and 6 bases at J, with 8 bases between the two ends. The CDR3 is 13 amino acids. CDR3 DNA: TGTGCCAGCAGTTACACCGGGAGTCAGCCCCAGCATTTT. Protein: CASSYTGSQPQHF.